The 25 T cell receptor beta chains presented below share a single source sample, sequenced in a study of radiation and T cells in renal cell carcinoma. Here immunoSEQ multiplex PCR was the method, and the copy in TCRdb shows in-frame clones only, minus some. The data hold approximately 90,000 clones, with just under 85% observed a single time. Time point specified: blood 4 weeks post-SBRT, at nephrectomy. Regarding treatment: 15 Gy SBRT to primary tumor, nephrectomy 4 weeks later. This sample comprised blood, obtained from a patient whose treatment included radiotherapy and nephrectomy. The receptors were sampled from a man aged 45-65 years with renal cell carcinoma.

V and J are TRBV28 and TRBJ1-4; tentative D call: TRBD1 (5 bases). Germline CDR1 and CDR2: MDHEN and SYDVKM. The CDR3 spans 15 residues. V lost 6 bases to trimming and J lost 3 bases, with 14 bases between them. The CDR3, as DNA: TGTGCCAGCAGCTCCACAGGTCTCGCTAATGAAAAACTGTTTTTT. This gives the protein CASSSTGLANEKLFF. Looking up the rest from reference TRBV28 and TRBJ1-4 gives the full variable domain: DVKVTQSSRYLVKRTGEKVFLECVQDMDHENMFWYRQDPGLGLRLIYFSYDVKMKEKGDIPEGYSVSREKKERFSLILESASTNQTSMYLCASSSTGLANEKLFFGSGTQLSVL.

The chain is built from TRBV7-8 and TRBJ2-7; tentative D call: TRBD2 (5 bases). Trimming cost V 0 bases and J 4 bases, with 10 bases left between them. The CDR3 spans 14 residues. CDR1 and CDR2 from the germline V gene are SGHVS and FQNEAQ. The CDR3 DNA reads TGTGCCAGCAGCTTAGCGGGAGCGCAATACGAGCAGTACTTC. Encoded protein: CASSLAGAQYEQYF.

This sequence joins TRBV18 and TRBJ1-2, with 7 nucleotides matching TRBD1. CDR1 and CDR2 (germline): KGHSH, LQKENI. This CDR3 is built from 15 residues. Trimming took 3 bases from V and 5 from J; bases not matched to a gene: 9. The CDR3 region has the DNA TGTGCCAGCTCACCGAGCGCGACAGGGAATTATGGCTACACCTTC. Translated, it gives CASSPSATGNYGYTF.

The rearrangement uses TRBV10-3 and TRBJ1-5, with D possibly being TRBD1 (6 bases). The V end was cut by 8 bases, the J end by 4 bases, with 9 bases between. The CDR3 is 12 residues long. CDR1 is ENHRY and CDR2 is SYGVKD in the germline V gene. The CDR3 nucleotides are TGTGCCATCTCACAGGGTAATCAGCCCCAGCATTTT. This sequence encodes CAISQGNQPQHF.

About this clone: The identical CDR3 is also encoded by other nucleotide sequences in the sample. This sequence joins TRBV9 and TRBJ1-3; the D is unclear. Between the trimmed V and J ends, which lost 0 bases and 0 bases, there was a span of 4 bases. Germline V lookup: CDR1 SGDLS, CDR2 YYNGEE. This CDR3 is 14 amino acids long. The CDR3 sequence is CASSVGNSGNTIYF. CDR3 coding DNA: TGTGCCAGCAGCGTAGGGAACTCTGGAAACACCATATATTTT.

The J gene is TRBJ2-5, the V gene TRBV9; TRBD1 is a possible D gene (6 bases). The CDR3 contains 14 residues. V was pared by 0 bases and J by 5 bases, with 11 bases between. Germline CDR1 reads SGDLS; CDR2 reads YYNGEE. The CDR3: CASSVDRVGETQYF. The CDR3 DNA reads TGTGCCAGCAGCGTAGACAGGGTAGGGGAGACCCAGTACTTC.

V usage is TRBV6-5 and J usage is TRBJ2-4, with a tentative D call TRBD2 (5 bases). This CDR3 is 14 amino acids long. Germline V gives CDR1 MNHEY, CDR2 SVGAGI. V was cut by 8 bases and J by 0 bases, with 11 bases left in between. CDR3 loop: CASVLGVAKNIQYF. CDR3 nucleotides: TGTGCCAGCGTCCTCGGGGTAGCCAAAAACATTCAGTACTTC.

This clone was picked up a small number of times. One junction end does not reproduce the germline sequence, and a read error may be involved. Other DNA sequences in this sample translate to the same CDR3. V usage is TRBV4-1 and J usage is TRBJ2-3; D not certain. The CDR3 loop spans 14 amino acids. The germline gives CDR1 MGHRA, CDR2 YSYEKL. The CDR3 DNA reads as TGTGCCAGCAGCCAAGAAAGGTGGTCAGATACGCAGTATTTT. Encoded protein: CASSQERWSDTQYF.

This chain joins TRBV4-2 and TRBJ2-7; 8 positions agree with TRBD2. With V trimmed by 4 bases and J by 12 bases, 26 bases remained unmatched. The CDR3 is made up of 18 amino acids. CDR1 and CDR2 (germline): LGHNA, YNFKEQ. The CDR3 sequence: CASSRISNEGSGDNSPYF. The CDR3 region has the DNA TGTGCCAGCAGCCGGATCTCCAATGAGGGTAGCGGGGACAATTCGCCGTACTTC.

The chain joins TRBV5-5 to TRBJ2-2, with D unresolved. The V gene lost 0 bases and the J gene lost 7 bases, with 7 bases spanning the gap. The CDR3 is 13 amino acids. Germline V gives CDR1 SGHKS, CDR2 YYEKEE (reference sequence). DNA of the CDR3: TGTGCCAGCAGCTTGGGAAATCACGGGGAGCTGTTTTTT. Translating it yields CASSLGNHGELFF.

This clone has a single count. V and J are TRBV7-6 and TRBJ2-7, with 7 bases that match TRBD1. This CDR3 is 16 amino acids long. The J segment lost 4 bases and the V segment lost 0 bases, leaving 9 bases of the junction unmatched. The V gene's germline CDR1 is SGHVS and CDR2 FNYEAQ. The CDR3 sequence: CASSLASGQALYEQYF. The CDR3 DNA follows: TGTGCCAGCAGCTTAGCCAGCGGACAGGCGTTATACGAGCAGTACTTC.

This chain links TRBV5-1 with TRBJ2-3; D remains ambiguous. CDR1 SGHRS and CDR2 YFSETQ come from the germline V gene. The ends were cut back, 4 bases at V and 8 bases at J, with 8 bases in the middle. The CDR3 is 11 residues long. The CDR3 DNA sequence: TGCGCCAGCAGCCCGGACCGTACGCAGTATTTT. Its protein product is CASSPDRTQYF.

This clone appeared a few times. The V and J genes are TRBV28 and TRBJ1-1, with 8 positions matching TRBD1. Germline V gene sequence: CDR1 MDHEN, CDR2 SYDVKM. The length of the CDR3 is 13 residues. Unmatched junction bases numbered 3, after V lost 2 bases and J lost 7 bases. The CDR3 DNA sequence: TGTGCCAGCAGTTTAAACAGGGGGAGTGAAGCTTTCTTT. As protein: CASSLNRGSEAFF. The entire variable domain, with the rest obtained from reference TRBV28 and TRBJ1-1, is as follows: DVKVTQSSRYLVKRTGEKVFLECVQDMDHENMFWYRQDPGLGLRLIYFSYDVKMKEKGDIPEGYSVSREKKERFSLILESASTNQTSMYLCASSLNRGSEAFFGQGTRLTVV.

Comments on this clone: Other nucleotide sequences from this sample produce the same CDR3. The chain recombines TRBV27 with TRBJ1-1; possible D gene TRBD1, 6 bases. Between the trimmed V and J ends, which lost 5 bases and 5 bases, there was a span of 9 bases. CDR1 is MNHEY and CDR2 is SMNVEV in the germline V gene (reference sequence). This CDR3 is built from 12 residues. The CDR3 here is CASSQGGTEAFF. CDR3 coding DNA: TGTGCCAGCAGTCAAGGGGGGACTGAAGCTTTCTTT.

This clone has only a few counts. The chain joins TRBV4-2 to TRBJ1-5; D possibly corresponds to TRBD1 (5 bases). The CDR3 is made up of 14 amino acids. Germline V gene lookup returns CDR1 LGHNA and CDR2 YNFKEQ. V dropped 0 bases and J dropped 4 bases, with 7 bases sitting between them. CDR3 in amino acids: CASSQDQGNQPQHF. In DNA, the CDR3 is TGTGCCAGCAGCCAAGACCAGGGAAATCAGCCCCAGCATTTT.

The chain links TRBV11-2 to TRBJ1-1; 7 bases line up with TRBD1. Germline CDR1 SGHAT, CDR2 FQNNGV. The CDR3 is 15 amino acids. The V segment lost 4 bases and the J segment 0 bases; nucleotides outside the gene matches: 5. For the CDR3, the DNA is TGTGCCAGCAGCTGGGGACAGCTAATGAACACTGAAGCTTTCTTT. Translation gives CASSWGQLMNTEAFF.

The chain's CDR3 is CASSVTSMKTQYF. As DNA, the CDR3 is TGTGCCAGTAGTGTGACTAGCATGAAGACCCAGTACTTC. The gene calls are TRBV19 and TRBJ2-5, with 7 bases fitting TRBD2. The CDR3 sequence is 13 residues long. Germline CDR1 is LNHDA and CDR2 is SQIVND (reference sequence). V dropped 5 bases and J dropped 6; count of bases not matched to a gene: 6.

This rearrangement joins TRBV27 to TRBJ1-2; D is possibly TRBD1 (6 bases). The germline V gene has CDR1 MNHEY and CDR2 SMNVEV (reference sequence). The CDR3 loop spans 15 amino acids. V lost 5 bases and J lost 4, with 17 bases in between. The DNA for the CDR3 is TGTGCCAGCAGTCCCCAACCAGGGGTAGTCTATGGCTACACCTTC. It yields the protein CASSPQPGVVYGYTF.

This chain uses TRBV7-2 with TRBJ2-3; 9 bases are shared with TRBD1. This CDR3 region has 17 residues. CDR1 SGHTA and CDR2 FQGNSA come from the germline V gene. V shed 1 base, J shed 1 base, and the junction held 6 bases outside the gene matches. CDR3: CASSLGRQGGGTDTQYF. CDR3 sequence (DNA): TGTGCCAGCAGCTTAGGGAGACAGGGGGGCGGCACAGATACGCAGTATTTT. Together with reference TRBV7-2 and TRBJ2-3, the CDR3 gives the full variable domain: GAGVSQSPSNKVTEKGKDVELRCDPISGHTALYWYRQSLGQGLEFLIYFQGNSAPDKSGLPSDRFSAERTGGSVSTLTIQRTQQEDSAVYLCASSLGRQGGGTDTQYFGPGTRLTVL.

This clone was recorded a few times. This chain links TRBV6-1 with TRBJ2-2; the D gene could be TRBD1 or TRBD2 (5 bases each). The V end lost 8 bases, the J end lost 4 bases, and 11 bases lay between the germline ends. Germline CDR1 and CDR2: MNHNS and SASEGT. CDR3 length: 13 residues. The CDR3 DNA sequence: TGTGCCAGCCGGGGCAGCCTCACCGGGGAGCTGTTTTTT. Residues: CASRGSLTGELFF.

This chain joins TRBV5-6 and TRBJ2-1, with D unclear. Trimming removed 3 bases at V and 3 bases at J, with 13 bases between. The CDR3 is 15 residues long. Germline lookup yields CDR1 SGHDT and CDR2 YYEEEE. The CDR3 region has the DNA TGTGCCAGCAGCTACGACGGCCTATTCTACAATGAGCAGTTCTTC. Amino acid sequence: CASSYDGLFYNEQFF.

J is TRBJ1-2 and V is TRBV27, with D perhaps TRBD1 (5 bases). Germline V CDR1 and CDR2: MNHEY, SMNVEV (reference sequence). V was cut by 9 bases and J by 4 bases, with 24 bases left in between. This CDR3 has 16 residues. This CDR3 reads CARGTGSSGTSYGYTF. The DNA for the CDR3 is TGTGCCAGGGGTACAGGTTCTTCGGGTACTTCCTATGGCTACACCTTC.

This chain connects TRBV5-1 to TRBJ1-1, with 7 bases that match TRBD1. With 0 bases clipped from V and 0 bases from J, the junction kept 11 bases outside the gene matches. This CDR3 contains 18 residues. CDR1 and CDR2 from the germline V gene are SGHRS and YFSETQ. In DNA, the CDR3 is TGCGCCAGCAGCTTGGGAGTAGGGGGCATCTCCTTGAACACTGAAGCTTTCTTT. Translating it yields CASSLGVGGISLNTEAFF. Variable domain in full (rest from reference TRBV5-1 and TRBJ1-1): KAGVTQTPRYLIKTRGQQVTLSCSPISGHRSVSWYQQTPGQGLQFLFEYFSETQRNKGNFPGRFSGRQFSNSRSEMNVSTLELGDSALYLCASSLGVGGISLNTEAFFGQGTRLTVV.

The chain links TRBV30 to TRBJ2-1; the D is unclear. With 0 bases removed from V and 2 bases from J, the gap between germline ends came to 8 bases. This CDR3 has 14 amino acids. The germline gives CDR1 GTSNPN, CDR2 SVGIG (reference sequence). CDR3 DNA sequence: TGTGCCTGGAGTGTCCGCCCCCCCTACAATGAGCAGTTCTTC. This gives the protein CAWSVRPPYNEQFF.

The CDR3 nucleotides read TGTGCCTGGACCGGGGCGCGTGAGCAGTTCTTC. Its translation is CAWTGAREQFF. The genes are TRBV30 and TRBJ2-1; D assignment may be TRBD1 or TRBD2 (5 bases each). The CDR3 has 11 amino acids. Germline CDR1 is GTSNPN and CDR2 is SVGIG (reference sequence). Trimming stripped 4 bases from V and 9 bases from J, with 10 bases between.